This TCR beta chain is drawn from a study of regulatory and conventional T cells in RAG deficiency. With respect to this clone: Its specificity is not known.

Blood CD4+ CD25-low CD127-high conventional T cells supplied the genomic DNA template. General study findings and limits: Other subsets showed roughly 10-fold reductions, but Treg unique TCR beta sequences fell roughly 90-fold in these patients. Shorter CDR3s in all patient subsets; >75% Treg-Tconv overlap in Omenn. Shannon entropy was markedly lower and Simpson indices higher in RAG-deficient patients than control T-cell subsets.

The CDR3 length is 13 residues. Germline V gene data show CDR1 as MGHRA and CDR2 as YSYEKL. Trimming stripped 1 base from V and 7 bases from J, with 10 bases between. Profiling relied on immunoSEQ multiplex PCR, and the TCRdb table lists in-frame clones only, not all of them. The sample holds about 30,000 clones, around 96% seen once. This same sample was also part of a study on regulatory T cells. That source notes: Primers: 52 TRBV forward and 13 TRBJ reverse. Patient repertoires had restricted TRB V-J pairs and skewed V and J usage, most in Tregs.

This TCR was sampled from a human donor in good health. Material for sequencing was CD25- CD4+ T cells sorted from blood. The chain is built from TRBV4-1 and TRBJ1-2; D call uncertain. CDR3 DNA: TGCGCCAGCAGCCAAGGTGTCTCGGGTGGCTACACCTTC. Its protein product is CASSQGVSGGYTF.